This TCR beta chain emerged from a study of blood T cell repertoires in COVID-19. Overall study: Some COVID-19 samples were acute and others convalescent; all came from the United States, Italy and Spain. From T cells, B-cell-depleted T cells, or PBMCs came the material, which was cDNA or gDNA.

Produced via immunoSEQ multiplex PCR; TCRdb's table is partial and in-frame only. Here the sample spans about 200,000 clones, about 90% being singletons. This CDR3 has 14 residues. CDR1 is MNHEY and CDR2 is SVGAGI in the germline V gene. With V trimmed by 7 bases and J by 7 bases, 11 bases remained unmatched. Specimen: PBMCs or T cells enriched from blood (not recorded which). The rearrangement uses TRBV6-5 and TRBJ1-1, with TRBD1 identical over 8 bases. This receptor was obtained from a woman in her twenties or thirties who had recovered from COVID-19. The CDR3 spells CASKPTGDSDEAFF. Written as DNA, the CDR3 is TGTGCCAGCAAACCGACAGGGGATAGTGATGAAGCTTTCTTT.